Sequencing of this T cell receptor (beta chain) was carried out in a study of blood T cell repertoires in COVID-19. Clones were read by immunoSEQ multiplex PCR, and TCRdb kept only the in-frame ones, dropping some. The sample includes more than 150,000 clones, roughly nine tenths of them seen just once. This CDR3 is 13 amino acids long. CDR1 is MNHEY, CDR2 SVGAGI, per germline. Trimming stripped 10 bases from V and 4 bases from J, with 13 bases between. The receptor was isolated from a middle-aged woman with acute or convalescent COVID-19. The V gene is TRBV6-5, the J gene TRBJ2-2; D possibly corresponds to TRBD1 (6 bases). The sample taken for sequencing was peripheral blood. The CDR3 nucleotides are TGTGCCACAAGGACAGTTGGCACCGGGGAGCTGTTTTTT. Amino acids: CATRTVGTGELFF.